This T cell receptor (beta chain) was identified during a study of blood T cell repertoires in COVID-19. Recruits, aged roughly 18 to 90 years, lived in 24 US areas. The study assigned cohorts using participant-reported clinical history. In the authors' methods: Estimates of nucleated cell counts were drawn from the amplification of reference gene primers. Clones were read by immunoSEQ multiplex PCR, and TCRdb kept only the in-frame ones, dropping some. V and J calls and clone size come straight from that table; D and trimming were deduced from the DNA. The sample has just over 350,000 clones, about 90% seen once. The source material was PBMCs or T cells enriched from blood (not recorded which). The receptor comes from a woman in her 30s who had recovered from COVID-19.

The DNA for the CDR3 is TGTGCCAGCAGCTCTCAGGGTGTCGAAGAGACCCAGTACTTC. Its translation is CASSSQGVEETQYF. The rearrangement joins TRBV7-9 to TRBJ2-5, with D perhaps matching TRBD1 (5 bases). Trimming stripped 4 bases from V and 3 bases from J, with 12 bases between. The CDR3 contains 14 residues. Germline CDR1 SEHNR, CDR2 FQNEAQ (reference sequence).